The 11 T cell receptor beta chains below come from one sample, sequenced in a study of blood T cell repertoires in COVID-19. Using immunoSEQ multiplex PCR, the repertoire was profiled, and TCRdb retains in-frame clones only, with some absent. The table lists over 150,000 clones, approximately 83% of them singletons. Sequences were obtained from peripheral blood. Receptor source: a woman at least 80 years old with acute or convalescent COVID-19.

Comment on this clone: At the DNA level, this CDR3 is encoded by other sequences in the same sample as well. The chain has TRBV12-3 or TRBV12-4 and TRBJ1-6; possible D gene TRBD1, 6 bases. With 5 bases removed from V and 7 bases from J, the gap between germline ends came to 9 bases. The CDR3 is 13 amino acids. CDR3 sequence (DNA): TGTGCCAGCAGTCTCCAGGGGAATTCACCCCTCCACTTT. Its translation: CASSLQGNSPLHF.

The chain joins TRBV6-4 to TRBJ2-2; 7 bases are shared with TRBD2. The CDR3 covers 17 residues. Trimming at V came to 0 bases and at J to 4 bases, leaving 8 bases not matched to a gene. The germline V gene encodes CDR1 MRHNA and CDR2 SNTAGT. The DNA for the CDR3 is TGTGCCAGCAGTGACTCGACCAGCGGCGGGGGCACCGGGGAGCTGTTTTTT. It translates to CASSDSTSGGGTGELFF.

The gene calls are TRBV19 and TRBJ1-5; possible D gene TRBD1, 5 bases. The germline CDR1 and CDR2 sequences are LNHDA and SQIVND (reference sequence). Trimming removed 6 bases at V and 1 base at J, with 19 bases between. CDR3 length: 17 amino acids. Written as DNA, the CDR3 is TGTGCCAGTAGAGAGGCCGTGCAGGGTGTGAGCAATCAGCCCCAGCATTTT. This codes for CASREAVQGVSNQPQHF. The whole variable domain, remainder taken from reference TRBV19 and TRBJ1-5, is DGGITQSPKYLFRKEGQNVTLSCEQNLNHDAMYWYRQDPGQGLRLIYYSQIVNDFQKGDIAEGYSVSREKKESFPLTVTSAQKNPTAFYLCASREAVQGVSNQPQHFGDGTRLSIL.

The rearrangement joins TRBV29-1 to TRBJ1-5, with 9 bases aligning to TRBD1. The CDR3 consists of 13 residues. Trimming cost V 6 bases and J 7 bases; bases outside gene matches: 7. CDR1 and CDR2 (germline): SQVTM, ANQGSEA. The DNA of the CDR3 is TGCAGCGTGGGGACAGGGCTGGAGCAGCCCCAGCATTTT. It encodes CSVGTGLEQPQHF.

This CDR3 is CASSRHSNEKLFF. As DNA, the CDR3 is TGTGCCAGCAGCAGACACAGTAATGAAAAACTGTTTTTT. This rearrangement joins TRBV11-2 to TRBJ1-4; D not certain. CDR1 is SGHAT, CDR2 FQNNGV, per germline. V was clipped by 5 bases and J by 4 bases, with 8 bases between them. The CDR3 runs to 13 residues.

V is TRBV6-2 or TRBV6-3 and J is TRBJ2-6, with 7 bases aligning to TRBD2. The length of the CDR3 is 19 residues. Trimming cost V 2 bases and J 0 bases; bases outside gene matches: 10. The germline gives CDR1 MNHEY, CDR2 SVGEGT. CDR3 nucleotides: TGTGCCAGCAGTTACGAGGGAGGGGCTCTTTCCTCTGGGGCCAACGTCCTGACTTTC. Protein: CASSYEGGALSSGANVLTF.

The CDR3 DNA reads TGTGCCAGCAGCCGAACAGGGTCTGCAGCCGGAAACACCATATATTTT. This translates into CASSRTGSAAGNTIYF. The chain couples TRBV3-1 (or the pseudogene TRBV3-2) to TRBJ1-3; a possible D gene is TRBD1 (6 bases). Trimming took off 4 bases at V and 4 bases at J, with 17 bases between the two ends. Germline values: CDR1 LGHDT, CDR2 YNNKEL (reference sequence). CDR3 length equals 16 residues.

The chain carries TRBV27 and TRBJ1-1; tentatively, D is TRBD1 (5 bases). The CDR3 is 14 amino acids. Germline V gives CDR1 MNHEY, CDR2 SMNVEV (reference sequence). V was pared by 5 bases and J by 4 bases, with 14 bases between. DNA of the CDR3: TGTGCCAGCAGTGCGCAGGGTCGAAGCACTGAAGCTTTCTTT. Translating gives CASSAQGRSTEAFF.

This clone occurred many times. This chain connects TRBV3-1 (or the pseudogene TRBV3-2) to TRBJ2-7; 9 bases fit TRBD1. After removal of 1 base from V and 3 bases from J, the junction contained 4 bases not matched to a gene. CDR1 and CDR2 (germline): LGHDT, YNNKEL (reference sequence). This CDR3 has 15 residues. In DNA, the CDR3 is TGTGCCAGCAGCCAAGGGACAGGGGTCCACTACGAGCAGTACTTC. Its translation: CASSQGTGVHYEQYF.

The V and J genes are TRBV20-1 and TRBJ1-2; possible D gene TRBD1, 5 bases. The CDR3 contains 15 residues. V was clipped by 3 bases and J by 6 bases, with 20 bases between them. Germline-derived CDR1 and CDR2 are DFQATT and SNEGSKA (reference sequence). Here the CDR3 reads CSASLNLAGVDGYTF. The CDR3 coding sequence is TGCAGTGCTAGTCTGAATCTAGCGGGGGTTGATGGCTACACCTTC.

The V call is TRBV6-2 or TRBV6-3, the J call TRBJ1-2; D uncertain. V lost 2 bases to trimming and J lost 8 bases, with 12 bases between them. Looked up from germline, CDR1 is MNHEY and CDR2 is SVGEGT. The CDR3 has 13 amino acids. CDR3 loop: CASSYLLTRGYTF. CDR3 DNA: TGTGCCAGCAGTTACCTCCTGACAAGGGGCTACACCTTC.